This paragraph covers one T cell receptor beta chain sequence. Its specificity is not known. The data stem from a study of cytotoxic CD8 clonotypes in ibrutinib-treated CLL. About the study: Response was recorded as partial in some 24 patients and complete in 2; at median roughly 62 months, approximately 15 remained remitted and some 12 had progressed. Response samples were taken after a median roughly 12 months of treatment, range 6 to 36. Study-wide points: Sustained-remission and progressing patients were not sampled at matched times.

Depths of 1 in 200,000 to 1 in 1 million T cells were the sequencing target. The assay was immunoSEQ multiplex PCR, and TCRdb's table has in-frame clones only and misses some. The data contain 150,000 to 200,000 clones, under 85% of them singletons. V was pared by 3 bases and J by 6 bases, with 2 bases of the junction left unmatched. The germline V gene encodes CDR1 SGHTA and CDR2 FQGNSA. This CDR3 spans 12 amino acids. The TCR sequence derives from a human donor with chronic lymphocytic leukemia. The specimen comprised PBMCs, sampled after 24 months of ibrutinib treatment. This chain connects TRBV7-2 to TRBJ2-7; TRBD1 matches at 7 bases. The CDR3 bases are TGTGCCAGCAGCTTTACAGGGGCCGAGCAGTACTTC. Amino acids: CASSFTGAEQYF. The full variable domain, with the rest looked up from reference TRBV7-2 and TRBJ2-7, is GAGVSQSPSNKVTEKGKDVELRCDPISGHTALYWYRQSLGQGLEFLIYFQGNSAPDKSGLPSDRFSAERTGGSVSTLTIQRTQQEDSAVYLCASSFTGAEQYFGPGTRLTVT.